Presented here are 23 T cell receptor beta chains from one specimen sequenced in a study of vaccination and CD4 T cells after COVID-19. The treatment is: approximately nine-day PBMC culture with coronavirus spike peptide pools or control peptides (ViraFEST assay). Researchers used the Oncomine TCR Beta short-read assay to sequence DNA from cultured CD4+ T cells. Each CDR3 protein is one row after TCRdb ran MiXCR on the PCR reads. The profile covers roughly 13,000 distinct CDR3 sequences, with approximately 69% appearing a single time and roughly 30% taken by the ten largest. For these TCRs, the target antigens are not known. The source material was CD4+ T cells from blood, cultured in vitro. The receptor source for this set is a human donor who had recovered from COVID-19.

This clonotype has just a few counts. For the CDR3, the DNA is TGTGCCAGCAGCTTTCCGGCCCTAGGAGGATCAGAGACCCAGTACTTC. Translating it yields CASSFPALGGSETQYF. V usage is TRBV7-2 and J usage is TRBJ2-5, with D perhaps TRBD2 (5 bases). Between the trimmed V and J ends, which lost 3 bases and 4 bases, there was a span of 18 bases. This CDR3 contains 16 residues. Germline assignment: CDR1 SGHTA and CDR2 FQGNSA. Based on the CDR3 plus reference TRBV7-2 and TRBJ2-5, the full variable domain is GAGVSQSPSNKVTEKGKDVELRCDPISGHTALYWYRQSLGQGLEFLIYFQGNSAPDKSGLPSDRFSAERTGGSVSTLTIQRTQQEDSAVYLCASSFPALGGSETQYFGPGTRLLVL.

This chain joins TRBV14 and TRBJ2-3; 7 bases are a match to TRBD1. Germline V gives CDR1 SGHDN, CDR2 FVKESK. The V segment lost 0 bases and the J segment 4 bases; nucleotides outside the gene matches: 7. The CDR3 covers 16 residues. This CDR3 is CASSQDSTGIPDTQYF. Written as DNA, the CDR3 is TGTGCCAGCAGCCAAGATTCGACAGGGATCCCAGATACGCAGTATTTT.

The V and J genes are TRBV7-8 and TRBJ2-7, with 8 bases fitting TRBD1. The CDR3 spans 16 residues. Trimming at V came to 3 bases and at J to 11 bases, leaving 18 bases not matched to a gene. The germline V gene has CDR1 SGHVS and CDR2 FQNEAQ. CDR3 bases: TGTGCCAGCAGCTTGGGCAGGGGGCGACTTGGCACGGGGGAGTACTTC. This gives the protein CASSLGRGRLGTGEYF.

This clonotype was observed a handful of times. The chain has TRBV4-3 and TRBJ2-3; TRBD2 aligns across 10 bases. The ends lost 3 bases at V and 0 bases at J; junction bases unmatched: 9. Germline CDR1 reads LGHNA; CDR2 reads YSLEER. CDR3 length equals 18 residues. The CDR3 coding sequence is TGCGCCAGCAGCCAGGGGGGGAGCGGGAGGGGGAGCACAGATACGCAGTATTTT. This sequence encodes CASSQGGSGRGSTDTQYF.

The chain joins TRBV2 to TRBJ2-3, with 9 bases aligning to TRBD2. The ends lost 6 bases at V and 4 bases at J; junction bases unmatched: 2. Germline V CDR1 and CDR2: SNHLY, FYNNEI. The CDR3 totals 13 residues. The CDR3 nucleotides read TGTGCCAGCAGGGCGGGGGGGCCAGATACGCAGTATTTT. Its translation is CASRAGGPDTQYF.

This chain links TRBV19 with TRBJ1-1; the match to TRBD1 covers 10 bases. V was clipped by 3 bases and J by 9 bases; unmatched bases: 4. Germline lookup yields CDR1 LNHDA and CDR2 SQIVND (reference sequence). This CDR3 spans 13 amino acids. The CDR3: CASSIKGQGKAFF. CDR3 coding DNA: TGTGCCAGTAGTATCAAGGGACAGGGGAAAGCTTTCTTT.

A word on this clonotype: Compared with germline, one end of the junction differs, possibly owing to a read error. V and J are TRBV10-3 and TRBJ2-7, with a weak D call TRBD2 (8 bases). The CDR3 runs 15 residues. Germline CDR1 ENHRY, CDR2 SYGVKD. The CDR3 bases are TGTGCCATCAGTGAGTCGACTCGGGAGGGCCAGGGGGTTACCTTC. Protein sequence: CAISESTREGQGVTF.

The gene calls are TRBV12-3 or TRBV12-4 and TRBJ1-6, with D perhaps TRBD1 (5 bases). The CDR3 spans 15 residues. Trimming pared 5 bases from V and 9 bases from J, leaving 17 bases between. Written as DNA, the CDR3 is TGTGCCAGCAGTCCCACCGGGACCGGAGGTTCACCCCTCCACTTT. Translation gives CASSPTGTGGSPLHF.

This clonotype turned up a few times. The chain is built from TRBV5-1 and TRBJ1-6; possibly TRBD1 for D (6 bases). Trimming shortened V by 7 bases and J by 8 bases, and 13 bases separated the two germline ends. The CDR3 is 13 amino acids. Per the germline V gene, CDR1 is SGHRS and CDR2 is YFSETQ. The CDR3 region has the DNA TGCGCCAGCGGTATGGCAGGGGATTCACCCCTCCACTTT. Residues: CASGMAGDSPLHF.

V and J are TRBV9 and TRBJ2-7, with 7 bases matching TRBD2. CDR3 length: 13 amino acids. The V gene's germline CDR1 is SGDLS and CDR2 YYNGEE. Germline trimming cut 6 bases from V and 1 base from J; bases unmatched to any gene: 4. CDR3: CASNRGESYEQYF. The CDR3 bases are TGTGCCAGCAACCGGGGGGAGTCCTACGAGCAGTACTTC.

This chain uses TRBV20-1 with TRBJ1-2; 7 bases line up with TRBD1. This CDR3 is built from 14 residues. Germline V gives CDR1 DFQATT, CDR2 SNEGSKA (reference sequence). CDR3 sequence (DNA): TGCAGCCCGATGGGACAGTTGCTAGGCTATGGCTACACCTTC. This sequence encodes CSPMGQLLGYGYTF.

This chain uses TRBV2 with TRBJ2-3; 7 bases fit TRBD1. CDR1 is SNHLY and CDR2 is FYNNEI in the germline V gene. V was clipped by 3 bases and J by 3 bases; unmatched bases: 3. The CDR3 sequence is 14 residues long. The CDR3 DNA is TGTGCCAGCAGTGATAGACAGGGAACAGATACGCAGTATTTT. Translating it yields CASSDRQGTDTQYF.

The J gene is TRBJ1-1, the V gene TRBV15; D not resolved. The CDR3 is 15 residues long. Trimming cost V 1 base and J 1 base, with 10 bases left between them. Germline lookup yields CDR1 LNHNV and CDR2 YYDKDF (reference sequence). CDR3 nucleotides: TGTGCCACCAGCAGAGGACGGACCCAGAACACTGAAGCTTTCTTT. The encoded protein is CATSRGRTQNTEAFF.

The chain couples TRBV6-1 to TRBJ2-7; 9 bases fit TRBD2. This CDR3 is 17 amino acids long. The V segment lost 6 bases and the J segment 2 bases; nucleotides outside the gene matches: 14. Germline CDR1 reads MNHNS; CDR2 reads SASEGT. The CDR3 coding sequence is TGTGCCAGCAGGGCAAGGTTAGCGGGAGCTAGTACCTACGAGCAGTACTTC. Protein sequence: CASRARLAGASTYEQYF.

The chain is built from TRBV19 and TRBJ1-2, with D possibly TRBD1 on 6 matching bases. The length of the CDR3 is 14 residues. V lost 4 bases and J 3 bases, leaving 12 bases between the germline ends. In germline, CDR1 is LNHDA, CDR2 SQIVND (reference sequence). In nucleotides, the CDR3 is TGTGCCAGTAGTACGACAGGATTTCACTATGGCTACACCTTC. This gives the protein CASSTTGFHYGYTF.

This clonotype occurred once. The chain links TRBV6-2 or TRBV6-3 to TRBJ1-5; D perhaps matches TRBD1 (5 bases). V was shortened by 6 bases and J by 7 bases, with 19 bases between the two germline ends. This CDR3 is built from 15 residues. The germline V gene has CDR1 MNHEY and CDR2 SVGEGT. Here the CDR3 reads CASSRYNPAGQPQHF. The CDR3 bases are TGTGCCAGCAGCCGCTATAACCCAGCAGGGCAGCCCCAGCATTTT.

The J gene is TRBJ1-1, the V gene TRBV7-2, with D perhaps matching TRBD1 (6 bases). The CDR3 is made up of 14 amino acids. CDR1 and CDR2 from the germline V gene are SGHTA and FQGNSA. With 5 bases removed from V and 6 bases from J, the gap between germline ends came to 16 bases. The CDR3 DNA follows: TGTGCCAGCAGCCCCCGGACAGCACGGGCTGAAGCTTTCTTT. This translates into CASSPRTARAEAFF.

As DNA, the CDR3 is TGTGCCTGGAGTGCAGGGGGCTTCGGCGAGCAGTACTTC. Translating gives CAWSAGGFGEQYF. This chain connects TRBV30 to TRBJ2-7; the match to TRBD1 covers 8 bases. Germline trimming cut 1 base from V and 6 bases from J; bases unmatched to any gene: 5. Germline V gives CDR1 GTSNPN, CDR2 SVGIG (reference sequence). This CDR3 is built from 13 residues. Variable domain in full (rest from reference TRBV30 and TRBJ2-7): SQTIHQWPATLVQPVGSPLSLECTVEGTSNPNLYWYRQAAGRGLQLLFYSVGIGQISSEVPQNLSASRPQDRQFILSSKKLLLSDSGFYLCAWSAGGFGEQYFGPGTRLTVT.

The rearrangement uses TRBV24-1 and TRBJ2-2; TRBD2 is a possible D gene (5 bases). V was trimmed by 12 bases and J by 3 bases, leaving 13 bases between them. CDR1 and CDR2 (germline): KGHDR, SFDVKD. The CDR3 totals 13 residues. As DNA, the CDR3 is TGTGCCGTAAAAGCGGCCTACACCGGGGAGCTGTTTTTT. It yields the protein CAVKAAYTGELFF.

V usage is TRBV6-1 and J usage is TRBJ1-2; 8 bases fit TRBD1. The CDR3 is 13 residues long. After removal of 8 bases from V and 3 bases from J, the junction contained 5 bases not matched to a gene. CDR1 is MNHNS and CDR2 is SASEGT in the germline V gene. CDR3 nucleotides: TGTGCCAGCGACCTACAGGGGGACTATGGCTACACCTTC. It encodes CASDLQGDYGYTF.

This chain uses TRBV19 with TRBJ1-1; TRBD1 agrees at 7 bases. Germline assignment: CDR1 LNHDA and CDR2 SQIVND (reference sequence). V gave up 6 bases and J gave up 5 bases; unmatched junction bases: 15. The CDR3 is 16 residues long. The CDR3 DNA reads TGTGCCAGTAGGGGAGGGTCAGGGGGTATGAGGACTGAAGCTTTCTTT. The encoded protein is CASRGGSGGMRTEAFF.

This CDR3 is CASSLGSGQGYSPLHF. The DNA for the CDR3 is TGTGCCAGCAGCTTAGGTTCGGGACAGGGGTATTCACCCCTCCACTTT. The chain uses TRBV7-2 and TRBJ1-6, with 10 bases lining up with TRBD1. Trimming cost V 1 base and J 8 bases; bases outside gene matches: 5. The CDR3 runs to 16 residues. Germline V lookup: CDR1 SGHTA, CDR2 FQGNSA.

This chain links TRBV6-2 or TRBV6-3 with TRBJ1-5; TRBD1 matches 9 bases. V was clipped by 6 bases and J by 7 bases; unmatched bases: 7. The CDR3 is 14 residues long. CDR1 and CDR2 (germline): MNHEY, SVGEGT. The CDR3 sequence is CASRGTGGLQPQHF. CDR3 in DNA: TGTGCCAGCAGGGGTACAGGGGGCTTACAGCCCCAGCATTTT.